This T cell receptor beta chain is drawn from a study of T cells in Graves' hyperthyroidism and ophthalmopathy. Broader study findings: Ophthalmopathy got predicted by the model a median 6.5 months before its onset.

Patients with uncontrolled infections, other autoimmune diseases, pregnancy or lactation were excluded. Germline CDR1 reads MNHEY; CDR2 reads SVGEGT. The CDR3 has 14 residues. Trimming took 0 bases from V and 9 from J, leaving 12 bases between them. From RNA transcripts, TCR beta CDR3 regions were amplified. The primer set for the first-round RT-PCR of the TCR CDR3 was HTBI. TCRdb itself ran the multiplex PCR reads through MiXCR, one entry per CDR3 protein. The sample holds approximately 400,000 distinct CDR3 sequences, 15% to 19% seen once. This clonotype was counted only a few times. Its antigen is unidentified.

The sample comprised blood. The J gene is TRBJ2-1, the V gene TRBV6-2 or TRBV6-3; maybe TRBD2 (6 bases). The receptor was isolated from a woman between 18 and 29 years old with Graves' hyperthyroidism that later progressed to Graves' ophthalmopathy. This chain's CDR3 is CASSYSMTRGEQFF. DNA of the CDR3: TGTGCCAGCAGTTACTCTATGACTAGAGGTGAGCAGTTCTTC.